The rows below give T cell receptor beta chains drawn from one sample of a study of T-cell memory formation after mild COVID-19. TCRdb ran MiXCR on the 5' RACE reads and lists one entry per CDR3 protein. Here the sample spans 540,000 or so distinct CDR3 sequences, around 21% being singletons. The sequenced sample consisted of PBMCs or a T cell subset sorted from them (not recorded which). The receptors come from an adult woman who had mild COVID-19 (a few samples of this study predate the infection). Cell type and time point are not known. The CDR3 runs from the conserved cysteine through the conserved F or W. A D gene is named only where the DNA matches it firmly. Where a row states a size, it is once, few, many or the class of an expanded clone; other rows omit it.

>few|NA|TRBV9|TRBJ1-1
TGTGCCAGCAGCGTAGGACGTAAGAACACTGAAGCTTTCTTT
CASSVGRKNTEAFF
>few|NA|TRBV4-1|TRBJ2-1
TGCGCCAGCAAAATGGCCGGGGGTCTAAATGAGCAGTTCTTC
CASKMAGGLNEQFF
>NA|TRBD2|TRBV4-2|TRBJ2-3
TGTGCCAGCAGCCAAGATTGGGATAGCGGGATGGGGCCAGATACGCAGTATTTT
CASSQDWDSGMGPDTQYF
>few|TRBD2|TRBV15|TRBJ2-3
TGTGCCACCAGCAGAGGAGGACTAGCGACTTCAGATACGCAGTATTTT
CATSRGGLATSDTQYF
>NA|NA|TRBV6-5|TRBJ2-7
TGTGCCAGCAGTTACCTCGGGGGCCAAGGGGGCTACGAGCAGTACTTC
CASSYLGGQGGYEQYF
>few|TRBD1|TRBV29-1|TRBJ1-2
TGCAGCGTTGAAGATCAGGGGGCCTCTGGCTACACCTTC
CSVEDQGASGYTF
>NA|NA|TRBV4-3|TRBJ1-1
TGCGCCAGCAGCCAAGATCCCGGACCGGAGAACACTGAAGCTTTCTTT
CASSQDPGPENTEAFF
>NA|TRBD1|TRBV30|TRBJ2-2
TGTGCCTGGAGGACAGGGCTCAACACCGGGGAGCTGTTTTTT
CAWRTGLNTGELFF
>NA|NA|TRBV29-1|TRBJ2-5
TGCAGCGTGGGGACGCCCCTAGGGACCCAGTACTTC
CSVGTPLGTQYF
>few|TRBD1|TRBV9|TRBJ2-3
TGTGCCAGCAGCGTAGTGGGGACAGGGGGTATAGATACGCAGTATTTT
CASSVVGTGGIDTQYF
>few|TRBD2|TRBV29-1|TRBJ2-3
TGCAGCGTGGGGCGACTAGCGGGAGGGCCCGCCGGGAGCACAGATACGCAGTATTTT
CSVGRLAGGPAGSTDTQYF
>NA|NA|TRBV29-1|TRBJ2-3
TGCAGCGTTGGAAGGCCAGGGAGCACAGATACGCAGTATTTT
CSVGRPGSTDTQYF
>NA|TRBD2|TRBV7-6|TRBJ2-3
TGTGCCAGCAGCCCTCGCCTCCGCGGGGGGGCCGTAGATACGCAGTATTTT
CASSPRLRGGAVDTQYF
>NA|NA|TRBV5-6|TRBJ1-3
TGTGCCAGCAGCTTTGTATATGGTGGAAACACCATATATTTT
CASSFVYGGNTIYF
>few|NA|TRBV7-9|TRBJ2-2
TGTGCCAGCAGCCTCTCCGGGACGCTCACCGGGGAGCTGTTTTTT
CASSLSGTLTGELFF
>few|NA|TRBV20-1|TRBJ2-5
TGCAGTGCTAGGGAGGGTTTAGAGACCCAGTACTTC
CSAREGLETQYF
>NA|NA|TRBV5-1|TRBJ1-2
TGCGCCAGCAGCTTGGAACAGTTTACCGTTGGCTACACCTTC
CASSLEQFTVGYTF
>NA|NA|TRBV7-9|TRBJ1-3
TGTGCCAGCAGTTCGGACCTTAACACCATATATTTT
CASSSDLNTIYF
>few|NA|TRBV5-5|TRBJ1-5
TGTGCCAGCAGCTTGTCCGGGACAAGTAATCAGCCCCAGCATTTT
CASSLSGTSNQPQHF
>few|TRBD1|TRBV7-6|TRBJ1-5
TGTGCCAGCAGCACCACAGGGGGAGGTCAGCCCCAGCATTTT
CASSTTGGGQPQHF
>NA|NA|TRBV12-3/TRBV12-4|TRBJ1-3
TGTGCCAGCAGTCATGGGGGGTTGTCTGGAAACACCATATATTTT
CASSHGGLSGNTIYF
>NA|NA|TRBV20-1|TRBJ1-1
TGCAGTGCGATATCCCTTTCCAGGCAGAACACTGAAGCTTTCTTT
CSAISLSRQNTEAFF
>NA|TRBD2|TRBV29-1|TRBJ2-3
TGCAGCGTTGAGGGCGTAGGACTAGGGATGAAAGATACGCAGTATTTT
CSVEGVGLGMKDTQYF
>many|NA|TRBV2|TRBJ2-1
TGTGCCAGCAGTGTGACGGGCCTCTCCTACAATGAGCAGTTCTTC
CASSVTGLSYNEQFF
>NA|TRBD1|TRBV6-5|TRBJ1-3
TGTGCCAGCAAACCGGGACAGGGGAGCTCTGGAAACACCATATATTTT
CASKPGQGSSGNTIYF
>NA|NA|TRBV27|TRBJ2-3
TGTCCCAGCAGTCCTCAACTACTAACTAGCACAGATACGCAGTATTTT
CPSSPQLLTSTDTQYF
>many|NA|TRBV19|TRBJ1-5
TGTGCCAGTAGCGGGAAGGGGAGTTTTCAGCCCCAGCATTTT
CASSGKGSFQPQHF
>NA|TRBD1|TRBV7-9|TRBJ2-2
TGTGCCAGCAGCTATGGACAGGGATTTTTCACCGGGGAGCTGTTTTTT
CASSYGQGFFTGELFF
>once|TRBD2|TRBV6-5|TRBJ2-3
TGTGCCAGCAGTTCGCCGGGACTAGCGGGGAAGTCAGATACGCAGTATTTT
CASSSPGLAGKSDTQYF
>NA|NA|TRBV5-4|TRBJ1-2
TGTGCCAGCAGCGTACCAGCTACTAACTATGGCTACACCTTC
CASSVPATNYGYTF
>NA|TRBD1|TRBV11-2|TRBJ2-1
TGTGCCAGCAGCCCCTCCGGGACAGGGCTCTACAATGAGCAGTTCTTC
CASSPSGTGLYNEQFF
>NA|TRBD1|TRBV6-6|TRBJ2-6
TGTGCCAGCAGTTACAGCGGGACAGGGGGTCACTCTGGGGCCAACGTCCTGACTTTC
CASSYSGTGGHSGANVLTF
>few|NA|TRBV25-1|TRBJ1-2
TGTGCCAGCAGTTATGGGGGGAAAACGGATGGCTACACCTTC
CASSYGGKTDGYTF
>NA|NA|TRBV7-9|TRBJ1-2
TGTGCCAGCAGCGAGGGCTCCTCTGGCTACACCTTC
CASSEGSSGYTF
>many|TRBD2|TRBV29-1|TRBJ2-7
TGCAGCGTTAAGACTTCTAGCGGGGACTCCTACGAGCAGTACTTC
CSVKTSSGDSYEQYF
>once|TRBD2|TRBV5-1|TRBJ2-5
TGCGCCAGCAGCTTGGCTCTAGCGGGGGTTAAAGAGACCCAGTACTTC
CASSLALAGVKETQYF